Listed below are T cell receptor beta chains from one sample, sequenced in a study of T cell repertoires in cytomegalovirus infection. One entry per CDR3 protein, called by TCRdb with MiXCR from the reads. This sample has fewer than 350,000 distinct CDR3 sequences, with more than 8% found just once. The sample was PBMCs. The receptors shown here come from a human donor in good health (CMV status not recorded). Some clones in this sample may be carry-over from other donors' samples. The CDR3 runs from the conserved cysteine through the conserved F or W. The D gene is left open where the match is weak. Clone sizes are given selectively: once, few, many, or a class where the clone is expanded.

V gene	clone size	D gene	J gene	CDR3 protein	CDR3 DNA
TRBV5-1	-	-	TRBJ1-4	CASSAGTKEKLFF	TGCGCCAGCAGCGCCGGGACAAAAGAAAAACTGTTTTTT
TRBV7-2	many	TRBD1	TRBJ2-3	CASSHVTRGLVDTQYF	TGTGCCAGCAGCCATGTGACCAGGGGGTTGGTGGATACGCAGTATTTT
TRBV6-2/TRBV6-3	many	-	TRBJ2-3	CASSPQGMESTDTQYF	TGTGCCAGCAGTCCTCAGGGAATGGAGTCCACAGATACGCAGTATTTT
TRBV10-3	few	-	TRBJ2-7	CAISGGQDREEQYF	TGTGCCATCAGTGGTGGGCAGGACCGCGAGGAGCAGTACTTC
TRBV7-4	few	-	TRBJ1-2	CASSPSREGGEDGYTF	TGTGCCAGCAGCCCCTCAAGGGAGGGGGGGGAAGATGGCTACACCTTC
TRBV7-3	-	-	TRBJ2-3	CASSLNLPDTQYF	TGTGCCAGCAGCTTAAACCTACCAGATACGCAGTATTTT
TRBV6-1	-	TRBD2	TRBJ2-2	CASSEIGRGGELFF	TGTGCCAGCAGTGAAATCGGGAGGGGCGGGGAGCTGTTTTTT
TRBV18	few	-	TRBJ2-2	CASSPPGWEVNTGELFF	TGTGCCAGCTCACCACCGGGGTGGGAAGTGAACACCGGGGAGCTGTTTTTT
TRBV10-3	many	TRBD1	TRBJ1-1	CAIRGPGQGGEAFF	TGTGCCATCCGGGGGCCGGGACAGGGAGGAGAAGCTTTCTTT
TRBV7-2	many	TRBD1	TRBJ2-7	CASSRDSLPYEQYF	TGTGCCAGCAGCCGGGACAGCTTACCCTACGAGCAGTACTTC
TRBV18	few	-	TRBJ1-5	CASSGTYTNQPQHF	TGTGCCAGCTCAGGGACCTACACCAATCAGCCCCAGCATTTT
TRBV18	many	-	TRBJ2-4	CASSPAPGHIAKNIQYF	TGTGCCAGCTCACCAGCTCCGGGACATATAGCCAAAAACATTCAGTACTTC
TRBV10-3	-	-	TRBJ2-3	CATQQGFTDTQYF	TGTGCCACCCAGCAGGGGTTCACAGATACGCAGTATTTT
TRBV7-2	many	-	TRBJ2-1	CASSLMGRLSSYNEQFF	TGTGCCAGCAGCCTCATGGGGCGGCTGAGCTCCTACAATGAGCAGTTCTTC
TRBV6-2/TRBV6-3	many	-	TRBJ2-1	CASSPLLLRQASYNEQFF	TGTGCCAGCAGTCCCCTGTTACTTAGACAGGCCTCCTACAATGAGCAGTTCTTC
TRBV6-2/TRBV6-3	few	-	TRBJ2-7	CASSYPGIEQYF	TGTGCCAGCAGTTATCCGGGGATCGAGCAGTACTTC
TRBV12-3/TRBV12-4	many	TRBD1	TRBJ1-2	CASRGQGLYGYTF	TGTGCCAGCAGAGGACAGGGCCTCTATGGCTACACCTTC
TRBV28	-	-	TRBJ1-2	CASSFKGRVNYGYTF	TGTGCCAGCAGTTTCAAAGGCAGGGTAAACTATGGCTACACCTTC
TRBV6-8	few	TRBD1	TRBJ2-5	CATGQGYFRETQYF	TGTGCCACCGGACAGGGTTACTTTCGAGAGACCCAGTACTTC
TRBV28	many	TRBD1	TRBJ2-5	CASSPKQGAWDQETQYF	TGTGCCAGCAGCCCCAAGCAGGGGGCTTGGGACCAAGAGACCCAGTACTTC